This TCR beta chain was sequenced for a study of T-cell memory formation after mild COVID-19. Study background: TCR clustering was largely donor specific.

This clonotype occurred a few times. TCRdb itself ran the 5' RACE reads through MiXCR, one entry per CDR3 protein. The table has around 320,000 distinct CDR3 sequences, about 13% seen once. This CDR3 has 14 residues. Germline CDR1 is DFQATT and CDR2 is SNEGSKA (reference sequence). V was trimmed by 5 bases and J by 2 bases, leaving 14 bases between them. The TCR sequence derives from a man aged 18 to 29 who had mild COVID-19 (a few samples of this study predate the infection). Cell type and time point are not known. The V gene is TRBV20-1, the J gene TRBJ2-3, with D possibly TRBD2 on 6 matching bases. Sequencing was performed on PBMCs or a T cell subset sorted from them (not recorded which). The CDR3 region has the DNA TGCAGTGCTCATCGGGCTAGCGACACAGATACGCAGTATTTT. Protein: CSAHRASDTDTQYF.